The rows below give T cell receptor beta chains drawn from one sample of a study of graft-versus-host responses after intestinal transplantation. Their specific antigens are unknown. The protocol was immunoSEQ multiplex PCR, while the TCRdb copy is restricted to in-frame clones and leaves out a portion. The data hold about 88,000 clones, with around 93% observed a single time. Here the sequenced sample was unstimulated CD4+ T cells sorted from spleen or lymph node cells, taken before transplant. The source is a human donor who was the organ donor for an intestinal transplant. Both conserved end residues are part of each CDR3. The order of the fields is J gene, V gene, clone size, D gene, CDR3 DNA, CDR3 protein. D genes are given only for firm matches. The size field is filled for only some rows; it gives once, few, many or a size class.

j_call: TRBJ2-5; v_call: TRBV5-1; clone_size: -; d_call: TRBD2; cdr3_nt: TGCGCCAGCAGCTTGGGGGTGCATAGCGGGGGGTTTCAAGAGACCCAGTACTTC; cdr3_aa: CASSLGVHSGGFQETQYF
j_call: TRBJ2-7; v_call: TRBV4-1; clone_size: -; d_call: TRBD1; cdr3_nt: TGCGCCAGCAGCCCAGGAACCGGGACAGGGTCCTACGAGCAGTACTTC; cdr3_aa: CASSPGTGTGSYEQYF
j_call: TRBJ2-1; v_call: TRBV28; clone_size: -; d_call: TRBD2; cdr3_nt: TGTGCCAGTACCGGGACTAGCGGGAGTGGGATTGGCTCCTACAATGAGCAGTTCTTC; cdr3_aa: CASTGTSGSGIGSYNEQFF
j_call: TRBJ2-3; v_call: TRBV7-6; clone_size: -; d_call: TRBD2; cdr3_nt: TGTGCCAGCAGTTTGCTACTAGCGGGATTCACAGATACGCAGTATTTT; cdr3_aa: CASSLLLAGFTDTQYF
j_call: TRBJ2-5; v_call: TRBV27; clone_size: -; d_call: -; cdr3_nt: TGTGCCAGCAGTTTAACCCGGGACTCGCGGATCCAGACCCAGTACTTC; cdr3_aa: CASSLTRDSRIQTQYF
j_call: TRBJ2-3; v_call: TRBV5-8; clone_size: -; d_call: -; cdr3_nt: TGTGCCAGCAGCTTTGACAGGCGAGACACAGATACGCAGTATTTT; cdr3_aa: CASSFDRRDTDTQYF
j_call: TRBJ2-7; v_call: TRBV29-1; clone_size: -; d_call: -; cdr3_nt: TGCAGCGTCAGGGCAACCATCTACGAGCAGTACTTC; cdr3_aa: CSVRATIYEQYF
j_call: TRBJ1-5; v_call: TRBV10-3; clone_size: -; d_call: -; cdr3_nt: TGTGCCACCCGGGGGGGGCAGGGGAGCAATCAGCCCCAGCATTTT; cdr3_aa: CATRGGQGSNQPQHF
j_call: TRBJ2-2; v_call: TRBV18; clone_size: once; d_call: TRBD1; cdr3_nt: TGTGCCAGCTCAAGACAGGGGGCGCACACCGGGGAGCTGTTTTTT; cdr3_aa: CASSRQGAHTGELFF
j_call: TRBJ2-7; v_call: TRBV19; clone_size: -; d_call: TRBD1; cdr3_nt: TGTGCCAGTAGTTCGCCGGGACAGAGAGCGCAGTACTTC; cdr3_aa: CASSSPGQRAQYF